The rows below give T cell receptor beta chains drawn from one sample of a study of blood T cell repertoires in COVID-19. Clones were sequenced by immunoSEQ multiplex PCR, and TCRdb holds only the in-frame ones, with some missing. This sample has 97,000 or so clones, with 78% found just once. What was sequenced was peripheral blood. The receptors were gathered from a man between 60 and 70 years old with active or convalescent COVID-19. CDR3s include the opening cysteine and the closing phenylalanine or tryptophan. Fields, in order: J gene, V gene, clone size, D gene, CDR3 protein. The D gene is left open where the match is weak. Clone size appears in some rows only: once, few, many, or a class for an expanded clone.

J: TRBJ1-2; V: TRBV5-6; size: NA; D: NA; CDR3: CASSRRQGREAYGYTF
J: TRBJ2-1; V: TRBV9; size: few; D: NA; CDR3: CASSVQRIGYEQFF
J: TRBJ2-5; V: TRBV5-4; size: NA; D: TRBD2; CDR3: CASSPTWREGRETQYF
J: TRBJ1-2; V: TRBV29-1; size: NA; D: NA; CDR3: CSAGGGGSYGYTF
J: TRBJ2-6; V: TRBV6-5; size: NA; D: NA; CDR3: CASTKGVTGANVLTF
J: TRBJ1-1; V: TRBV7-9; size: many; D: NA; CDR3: CASSLGGGGRKNTEAFF
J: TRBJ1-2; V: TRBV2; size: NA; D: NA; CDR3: CASSEGLREYGYTF
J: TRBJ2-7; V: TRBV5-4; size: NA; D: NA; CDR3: CASSPDSYSYEQYF
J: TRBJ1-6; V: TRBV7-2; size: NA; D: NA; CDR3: CASSLTSGQGSPLHF
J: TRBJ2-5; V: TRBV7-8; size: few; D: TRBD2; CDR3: CASSQAGGPGETQYF
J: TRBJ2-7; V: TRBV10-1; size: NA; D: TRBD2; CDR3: CASSESRLAGYEQYF
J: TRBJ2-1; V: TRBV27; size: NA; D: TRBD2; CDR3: CASTPSLRTSGSRYEQFF
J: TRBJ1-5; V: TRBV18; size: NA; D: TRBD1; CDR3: CASSRGTGENQPQHF
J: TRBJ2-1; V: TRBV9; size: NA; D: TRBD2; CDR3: CASSVGVAGGPYNEQFF
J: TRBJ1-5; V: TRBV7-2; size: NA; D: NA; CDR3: CASSAGGGSQPQHF
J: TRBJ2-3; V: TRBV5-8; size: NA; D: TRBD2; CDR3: CASRRGGTDTQYF